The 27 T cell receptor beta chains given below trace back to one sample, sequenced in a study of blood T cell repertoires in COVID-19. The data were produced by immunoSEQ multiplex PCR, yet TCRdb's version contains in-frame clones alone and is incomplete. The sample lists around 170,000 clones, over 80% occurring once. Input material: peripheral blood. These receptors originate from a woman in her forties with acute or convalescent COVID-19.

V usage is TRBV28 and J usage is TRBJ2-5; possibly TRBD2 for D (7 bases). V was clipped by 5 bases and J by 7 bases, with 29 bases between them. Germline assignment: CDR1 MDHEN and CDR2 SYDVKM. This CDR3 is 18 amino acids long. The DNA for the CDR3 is TGTGCCAGCAGTCCCGGATCCCTCCTTGCGGGGGCCCGGCGGACCCAGTACTTC. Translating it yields CASSPGSLLAGARRTQYF.

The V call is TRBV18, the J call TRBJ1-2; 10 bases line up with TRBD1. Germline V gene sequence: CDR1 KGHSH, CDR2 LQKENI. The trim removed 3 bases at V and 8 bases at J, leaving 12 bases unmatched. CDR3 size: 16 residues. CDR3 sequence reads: CASSPSGTGVEKGYTF. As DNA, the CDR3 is TGTGCCAGCTCACCCTCCGGGACAGGGGTGGAGAAAGGCTACACCTTC.

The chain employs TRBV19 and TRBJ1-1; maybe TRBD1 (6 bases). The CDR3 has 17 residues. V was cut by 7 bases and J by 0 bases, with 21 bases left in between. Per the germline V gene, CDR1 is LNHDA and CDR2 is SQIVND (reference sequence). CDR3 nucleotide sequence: TGTGCCAGTAAAAGGTATCAGGGGCCGACGATGAACACTGAAGCTTTCTTT. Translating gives CASKRYQGPTMNTEAFF.

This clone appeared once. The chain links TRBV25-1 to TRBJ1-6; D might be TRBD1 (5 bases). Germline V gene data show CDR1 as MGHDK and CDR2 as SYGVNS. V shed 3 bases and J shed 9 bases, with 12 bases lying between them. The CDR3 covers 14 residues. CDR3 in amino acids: CASSDGVRGSPLHF. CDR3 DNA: TGTGCCAGCAGTGACGGAGTAAGGGGTTCACCCCTCCACTTT.

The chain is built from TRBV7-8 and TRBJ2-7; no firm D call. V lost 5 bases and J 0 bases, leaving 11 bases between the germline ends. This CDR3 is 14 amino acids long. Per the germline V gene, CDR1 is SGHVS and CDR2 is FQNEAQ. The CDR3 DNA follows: TGTGCCAGCAGCCTAAGAAGTAGCTCCTACGAGCAGTACTTC. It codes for CASSLRSSSYEQYF. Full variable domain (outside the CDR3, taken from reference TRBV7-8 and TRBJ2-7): GAGVSQSPRYKVAKRGQDVALRCDPISGHVSLFWYQQALGQGPEFLTYFQNEAQLDKSGLPSDRFFAERPEGSVSTLKIQRTQQEDSAVYLCASSLRSSSYEQYFGPGTRLTVT.

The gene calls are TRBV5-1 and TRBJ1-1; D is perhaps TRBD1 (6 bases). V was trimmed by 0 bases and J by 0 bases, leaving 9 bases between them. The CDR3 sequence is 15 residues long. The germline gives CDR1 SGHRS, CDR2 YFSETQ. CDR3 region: CASSLGGLVNTEAFF. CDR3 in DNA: TGCGCCAGCAGCTTGGGGGGGCTGGTGAACACTGAAGCTTTCTTT.

The CDR3: CASSQGTGYTF. As DNA, the CDR3 is TGTGCCAGCAGTCAGGGGACTGGCTACACCTTC. The V and J genes are TRBV6-2 or TRBV6-3 and TRBJ1-2; D might be TRBD1 (6 bases). This CDR3 contains 11 residues. Per germline, CDR1 MNHEY and CDR2 SVGEGT. Between the trimmed V and J ends, which lost 5 bases and 7 bases, there was a span of 8 bases.

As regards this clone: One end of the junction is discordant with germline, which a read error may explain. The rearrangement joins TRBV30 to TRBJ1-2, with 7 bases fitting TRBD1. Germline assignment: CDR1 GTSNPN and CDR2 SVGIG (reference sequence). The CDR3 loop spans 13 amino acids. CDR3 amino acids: CVWSTTGAYGYTF. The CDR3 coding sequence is TGTGTCTGGAGCACAACAGGGGCCTATGGCTACACCTTC.

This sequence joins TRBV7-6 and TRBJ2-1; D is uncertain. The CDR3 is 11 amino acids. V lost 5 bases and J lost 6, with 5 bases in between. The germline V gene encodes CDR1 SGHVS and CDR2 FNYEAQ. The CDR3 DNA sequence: TGTGCCAGCAGCCTACTCAATGAGCAGTTCTTC. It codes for CASSLLNEQFF.

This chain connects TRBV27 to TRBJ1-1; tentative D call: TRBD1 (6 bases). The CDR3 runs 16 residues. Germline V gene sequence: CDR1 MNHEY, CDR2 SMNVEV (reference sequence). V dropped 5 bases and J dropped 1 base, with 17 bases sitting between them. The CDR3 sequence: CASSPSFGRGNTEAFF. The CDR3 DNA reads TGTGCCAGCAGTCCCTCGTTTGGCAGGGGGAACACTGAAGCTTTCTTT.

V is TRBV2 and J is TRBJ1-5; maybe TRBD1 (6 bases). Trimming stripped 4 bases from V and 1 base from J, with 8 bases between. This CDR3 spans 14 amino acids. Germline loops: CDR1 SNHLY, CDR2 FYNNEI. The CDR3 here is CASSGTESNQPQHF. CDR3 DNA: TGTGCCAGCAGTGGGACAGAAAGCAATCAGCCCCAGCATTTT.

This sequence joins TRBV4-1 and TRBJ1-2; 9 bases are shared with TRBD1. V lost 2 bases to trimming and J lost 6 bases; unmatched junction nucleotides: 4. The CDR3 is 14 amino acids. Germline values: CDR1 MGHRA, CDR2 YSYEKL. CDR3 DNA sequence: TGCGCCAGCAGCCAAATGGGACAGGGCGATGGCTACACCTTC. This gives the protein CASSQMGQGDGYTF.

CDR3 protein: CASSPIPIGVNYGYTF. CDR3 DNA: TGTGCCAGCAGCCCCATCCCTATAGGGGTGAACTATGGCTACACCTTC. The J gene is TRBJ1-2, the V gene TRBV7-2, with D possibly TRBD1 on 5 matching bases. The ends were cut back, 5 bases at V and 2 bases at J, with 18 bases in the middle. The V gene's germline CDR1 is SGHTA and CDR2 FQGNSA. The CDR3 extends over 16 amino acids.

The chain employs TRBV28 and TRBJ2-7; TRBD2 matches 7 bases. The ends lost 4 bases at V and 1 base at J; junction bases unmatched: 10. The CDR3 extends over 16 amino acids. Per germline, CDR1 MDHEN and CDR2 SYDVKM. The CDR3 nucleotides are TGTGCCAGCAGTTCCCCCCGACTAGCAGGATCCTACGAGCAGTACTTC. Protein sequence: CASSSPRLAGSYEQYF.

The CDR3 loop is CASSSNPGVATGELFF. CDR3 nucleotide sequence: TGTGCCAGCAGTTCAAACCCCGGAGTGGCCACCGGGGAGCTGTTTTTT. The chain uses TRBV6-5 and TRBJ2-2; no reliable D call. V lost 4 bases and J 4 bases, leaving 16 bases between the germline ends. Per the germline V gene, CDR1 is MNHEY and CDR2 is SVGAGI. This CDR3 has 16 residues.

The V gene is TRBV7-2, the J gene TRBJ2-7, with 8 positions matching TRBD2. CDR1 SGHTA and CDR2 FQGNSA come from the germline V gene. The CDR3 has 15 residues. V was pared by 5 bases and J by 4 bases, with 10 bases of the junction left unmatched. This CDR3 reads CASSGTLGLGYEQYF. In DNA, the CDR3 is TGTGCCAGCAGCGGGACCCTGGGACTAGGTTACGAGCAGTACTTC.

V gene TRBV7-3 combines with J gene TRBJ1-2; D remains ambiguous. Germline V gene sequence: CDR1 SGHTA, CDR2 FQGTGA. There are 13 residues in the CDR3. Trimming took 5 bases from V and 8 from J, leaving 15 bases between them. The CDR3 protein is CASSPYLGGGYTF. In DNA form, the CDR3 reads TGTGCCAGCAGCCCTTATCTGGGAGGGGGCTACACCTTC.

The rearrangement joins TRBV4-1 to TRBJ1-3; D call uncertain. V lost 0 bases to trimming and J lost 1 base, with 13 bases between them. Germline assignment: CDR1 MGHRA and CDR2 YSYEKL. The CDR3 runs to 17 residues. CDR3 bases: TGCGCCAGCAGCCAAGATCCACCTACCGGGTCTGGAAACACCATATATTTT. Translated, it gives CASSQDPPTGSGNTIYF.

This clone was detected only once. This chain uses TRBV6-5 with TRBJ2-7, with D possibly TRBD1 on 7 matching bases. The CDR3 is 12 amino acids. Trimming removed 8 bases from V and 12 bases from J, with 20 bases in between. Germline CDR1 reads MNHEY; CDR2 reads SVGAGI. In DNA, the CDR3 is TGTGCCAGCGACCCAGTACAGGGGAGGACGTACTTC. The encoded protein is CASDPVQGRTYF.

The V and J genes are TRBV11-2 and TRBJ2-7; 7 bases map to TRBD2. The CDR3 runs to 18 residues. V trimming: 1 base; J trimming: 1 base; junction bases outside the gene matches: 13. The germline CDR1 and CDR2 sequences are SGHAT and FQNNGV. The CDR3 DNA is TGTGCCAGCAGCTTAGGGGGGTCGCGGGGGATTAGGTCCTACGAGCAGTACTTC. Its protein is CASSLGGSRGIRSYEQYF.

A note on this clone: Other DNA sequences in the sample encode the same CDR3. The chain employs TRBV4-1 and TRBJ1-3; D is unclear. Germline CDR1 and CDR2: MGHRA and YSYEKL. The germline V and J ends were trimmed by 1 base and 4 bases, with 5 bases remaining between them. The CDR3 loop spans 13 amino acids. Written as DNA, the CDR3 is TGCGCCAGCAGCCAAGGGCCGGGAAACACCATATATTTT. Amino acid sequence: CASSQGPGNTIYF.

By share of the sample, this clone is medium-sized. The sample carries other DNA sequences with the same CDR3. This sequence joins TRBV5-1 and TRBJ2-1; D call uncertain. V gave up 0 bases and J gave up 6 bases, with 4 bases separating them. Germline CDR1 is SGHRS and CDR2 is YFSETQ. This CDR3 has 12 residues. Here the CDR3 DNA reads TGCGCCAGCAGCTTGGGTAGCAATGAGCAGTTCTTC. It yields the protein CASSLGSNEQFF. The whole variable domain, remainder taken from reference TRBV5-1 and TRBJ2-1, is KAGVTQTPRYLIKTRGQQVTLSCSPISGHRSVSWYQQTPGQGLQFLFEYFSETQRNKGNFPGRFSGRQFSNSRSEMNVSTLELGDSALYLCASSLGSNEQFFGPGTRLTVL.

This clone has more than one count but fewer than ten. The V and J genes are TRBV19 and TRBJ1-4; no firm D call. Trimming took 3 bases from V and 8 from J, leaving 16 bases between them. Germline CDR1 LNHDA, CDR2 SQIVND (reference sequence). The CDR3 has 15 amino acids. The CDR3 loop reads CASSILAASNEKLFF. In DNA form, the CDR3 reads TGTGCCAGTAGTATTCTGGCAGCGAGCAACGAAAAACTGTTTTTT.

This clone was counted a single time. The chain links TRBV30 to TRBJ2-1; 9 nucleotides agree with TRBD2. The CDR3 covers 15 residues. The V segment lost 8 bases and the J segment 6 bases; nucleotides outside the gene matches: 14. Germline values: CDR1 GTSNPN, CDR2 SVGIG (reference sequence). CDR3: CAASPQAGGRNEQFF. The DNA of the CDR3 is TGTGCCGCCTCCCCGCAGGCGGGAGGGCGCAATGAGCAGTTCTTC.

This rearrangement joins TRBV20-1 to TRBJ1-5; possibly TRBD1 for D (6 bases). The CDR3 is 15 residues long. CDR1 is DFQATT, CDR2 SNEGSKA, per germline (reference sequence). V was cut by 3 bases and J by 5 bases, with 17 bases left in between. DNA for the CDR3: TGCAGTGCTAGTTCAGGGGACCGTAGTTATCAGCCCCAGCATTTT. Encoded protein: CSASSGDRSYQPQHF.

This chain's CDR3 is CASSQDHRSGNEQFF. The CDR3 DNA reads TGTGCCAGCAGCCAAGATCACCGCTCAGGGAATGAGCAGTTCTTC. The V gene is TRBV3-1 (or the pseudogene TRBV3-2), the J gene TRBJ2-1, with a weak D call TRBD1 (5 bases). Germline CDR1 is LGHDT and CDR2 is YNNKEL (reference sequence). Trimming took 0 bases from V and 7 from J, leaving 13 bases between them. CDR3 length: 15 amino acids.

The CDR3 bases are TGTGCCAGCAGCACCCCCGTTGCGGGAGCTTACGAGCAGTACTTC. Translation: CASSTPVAGAYEQYF. The rearrangement joins TRBV7-9 to TRBJ2-7, with 7 bases that match TRBD2. V dropped 5 bases and J dropped 4; count of bases not matched to a gene: 11. The germline V gene has CDR1 SEHNR and CDR2 FQNEAQ (reference sequence). This CDR3 comprises 15 residues.